This is a list of T cell receptor beta chains from one sample in a study of blood T cell repertoires in COVID-19. The table came from immunoSEQ multiplex PCR; TCRdb's copy has only in-frame clones and leaves some out. This sample has about 170,000 clones, with roughly 85% found just once. The specimen sequenced was peripheral blood. The receptors originated from a woman older than 75 with acute or convalescent COVID-19. CDR3s leave out the opening cysteine and the closing phenylalanine or tryptophan. Each record gives: D gene, J gene, V gene, clone size, CDR3 protein. A D gene is named only where the DNA matches it firmly. The size of a clone is reported for some rows only, either as once, few or many, or as a class for expanded clones.

TRBD2	TRBJ2-7	TRBV5-4	.	ASSLGLADSYEQY
.	TRBJ1-2	TRBV19	.	ASSARPGGYT
.	TRBJ1-1	TRBV6-5	.	ASLTHMNTEAF
TRBD1	TRBJ1-1	TRBV9	.	ASGQGNTEAF
TRBD1	TRBJ1-1	TRBV18	.	ASSPLRPTGVGNTEAF
TRBD1	TRBJ1-1	TRBV30	.	AGRTGGAVKAF
TRBD2	TRBJ2-7	TRBV10-3	once	AISDPLSGTSGYEQY
.	TRBJ2-7	TRBV10-3	once	AISGTRSSYEQY
.	TRBJ1-2	TRBV4-1	.	ASSHRITQGNYGYT
.	TRBJ2-6	TRBV7-2	.	ASSSAGANVLT
TRBD1	TRBJ1-1	TRBV9	.	ASSSQGQGKREAF
TRBD2	TRBJ2-1	TRBV2	.	ASSGSSGIGGSYNEQF
TRBD2	TRBJ2-5	TRBV5-4	once	ASSPNLAGEETQY
.	TRBJ1-4	TRBV5-6	.	ASSSLRATNEKLF
.	TRBJ2-5	TRBV3-1/TRBV3-2	.	ASSQGFGGQETQY
.	TRBJ2-2	TRBV3-1/TRBV3-2	.	ASSLNRVGELF
.	TRBJ1-2	TRBV2	.	ASSLVPNPANYGYT
TRBD1	TRBJ1-5	TRBV28	.	ASSSEQGAYQPQH
.	TRBJ2-7	TRBV6-2/TRBV6-3	.	ASSYSYQPTRN
.	TRBJ2-3	TRBV6-6	.	ASSYSGQSHGDTQY
TRBD2	TRBJ2-2	TRBV30	.	AWTPGTSGRATGELF
.	TRBJ2-7	TRBV5-1	.	ASSSLLQSSYEQY
.	TRBJ2-3	TRBV4-1	few	ASSLLDSDYTDTQY
TRBD1	TRBJ1-4	TRBV28	.	ASSPTGTGIKASTNEKLF
TRBD1	TRBJ2-5	TRBV10-3	.	AISERDRSGKETQY
.	TRBJ1-4	TRBV18	.	ASSPREPINEKLF
.	TRBJ2-1	TRBV11-2	.	ASSPDSSSYNEQF
.	TRBJ2-2	TRBV29-1	.	SHRDTNTGELF
.	TRBJ1-1	TRBV10-1	once	ASSDQTQGPLKAF
.	TRBJ1-5	TRBV4-2	.	ASSQGGRDWPQPQH
.	TRBJ2-1	TRBV11-1	.	ASSVPGVNNEQF
.	TRBJ1-1	TRBV5-5	.	ASGGQGSSEAF
.	TRBJ1-2	TRBV7-8	.	ASSPSGGHPYGYT